A single sample gave rise to the 19 T cell receptor beta chains below, sequenced in a study of T cells in Graves' hyperthyroidism and ophthalmopathy. There were TCR beta CDR3 regions amplified from RNA transcripts. Initially, a first-round RT-PCR of the TCR CDR3 employed the HTBI primer set. TCRdb used MiXCR to reprocess the multiplex PCR reads, holding one entry per CDR3 protein. The sample includes approximately 600,000 distinct CDR3 sequences, around 15% of them seen just once. Sample: blood. The source is a woman in her thirties with Graves' hyperthyroidism.

The chain couples TRBV10-3 to TRBJ2-3; the D gene is possibly TRBD2 (5 bases). The CDR3 totals 15 residues. Trimming pared 0 bases from V and 6 bases from J, leaving 13 bases between. Looked up from germline, CDR1 is ENHRY and CDR2 is SYGVKD. CDR3 loop: CAISESRLYIDTQYF. The DNA for the CDR3 is TGTGCCATCAGTGAGTCTCGACTATATATTGATACGCAGTATTTT.

The chain links TRBV6-5 to TRBJ1-5; D gene unclear. V lost 4 bases, J lost 7 bases, and 8 bases lay in between. Germline values: CDR1 MNHEY, CDR2 SVGAGI. This CDR3 has 12 residues. The CDR3 coding sequence is TGTGCCAGCAGTTCGAACGGCCAGCCCCAGCATTTT. Protein product: CASSSNGQPQHF.

A few counts support this clonotype. The chain is built from TRBV30 and TRBJ2-7, with D perhaps matching TRBD1 (5 bases). CDR1 GTSNPN and CDR2 SVGIG come from the germline V gene (reference sequence). Deletions cut 1 base from V and 0 bases from J, with 7 bases between. The CDR3 runs to 13 residues. CDR3 in amino acids: CAWSEGHSYEQYF. CDR3 bases: TGTGCCTGGAGTGAAGGACACTCCTACGAGCAGTACTTC.

This clonotype was picked up a small number of times. The chain uses TRBV7-8 and TRBJ2-7, with D perhaps TRBD2 (6 bases). The V end lost 5 bases, the J end lost 3 bases, and 23 bases lay between the germline ends. This CDR3 has 17 residues. The V gene's germline CDR1 is SGHVS and CDR2 FQNEAQ. The CDR3 DNA is TGTGCCAGCAGCGCCCACCAGACTAACGGGAGTATCTACGAGCAGTACTTC. It is translated as CASSAHQTNGSIYEQYF.

This clonotype showed up just a few times. The gene calls are TRBV4-3 and TRBJ1-1, with 7 bases aligning to TRBD1. V dropped 0 bases and J dropped 1; count of bases not matched to a gene: 2. The germline V gene has CDR1 LGHNA and CDR2 YSLEER. The CDR3 consists of 15 residues. The CDR3: CASSQDPGGNTEAFF. The CDR3 bases are TGCGCCAGCAGCCAAGACCCAGGGGGGAACACTGAAGCTTTCTTT.

The sample holds many counts of this clonotype. This rearrangement joins TRBV9 to TRBJ2-1; no clear D gene. Trimming removed 0 bases at V and 6 bases at J, with 7 bases between. Germline V gives CDR1 SGDLS, CDR2 YYNGEE. This CDR3 is built from 13 residues. CDR3 in amino acids: CASSVDSPNEQFF. The DNA for the CDR3 is TGTGCCAGCAGCGTAGACAGTCCCAATGAGCAGTTCTTC.

This clonotype was seen a handful of times. The V and J genes are TRBV6-1 and TRBJ2-5; tentatively, D is TRBD1 (5 bases). Trimming took 6 bases from V and 4 from J, leaving 18 bases between them. The length of the CDR3 is 15 residues. Germline V CDR1 and CDR2: MNHNS, SASEGT. The CDR3: CASSLIRVSRETQYF. In DNA, the CDR3 is TGTGCCAGCAGCCTAATCAGGGTTTCGCGAGAGACCCAGTACTTC.

This clonotype was counted many times. J is TRBJ2-7 and V is TRBV11-2; 9 bases match TRBD1. CDR3 length: 19 amino acids. V shed 3 bases and J 3 bases; nucleotides not matched to a gene: 18. Looked up from germline, CDR1 is SGHAT and CDR2 is FQNNGV. As DNA, the CDR3 is TGTGCCAGCAGCTTCGGTAAGCGGACAGGGGCCAACTTTAACTACGAGCAGTACTTC. It encodes CASSFGKRTGANFNYEQYF.

Points on this clonotype: Relative to the germline gene, one junction end is altered; a read error may explain this. The chain has TRBV9 and TRBJ2-1, with TRBD1 matching 8 bases. The germline V gene has CDR1 SGDLS and CDR2 YYNGEE. The CDR3 runs 15 residues. The CDR3 DNA reads TGTGCCAGCAGCGTAGGAGTACAGGGGGGTAATGAACAGTTCTTC. It specifies CASSVGVQGGNEQFF. Filled out from reference TRBV9 and TRBJ2-1, the complete variable domain reads DSGVTQTPKHLITATGQRVTLRCSPRSGDLSVYWYQQSLDQGLQFLIQYYNGEERAKGNILERFSAQQFPDLHSELNLSSLELGDSALYFCASSVGVQGGNEQFFGPGTRLTVL.

This clonotype was recorded at least ten times. The chain combines TRBV12-5 with TRBJ2-7, with a possible D match to TRBD1 (6 bases). CDR1 and CDR2 (germline): LGHNT, FRNRAP. The CDR3 runs 15 residues. Deletions cut 5 bases from V and 1 base from J, with 15 bases between. This chain's CDR3 is CASGLQGRLSYEQYF. The CDR3 nucleotides read TGTGCTAGTGGTCTACAGGGAAGGCTGTCCTACGAGCAGTACTTC. Full variable domain (outside the CDR3, taken from reference TRBV12-5 and TRBJ2-7): DARVTQTPRHKVTEMGQEVTMRCQPILGHNTVFWYRQTMMQGLELLAYFRNRAPLDDSGMPKDRFSAEMPDATLATLKIQPSEPRDSAVYFCASGLQGRLSYEQYFGPGTRLTVT.

As concerns this clonotype: A clone one base away is much larger, so this may be a read error. The gene calls are TRBV30 and TRBJ2-3; D is unresolved. CDR1 and CDR2 (germline): GTSNPN, SVGIG (reference sequence). Between the trimmed V and J ends, which lost 4 bases and 4 bases, there was a span of 6 bases. This CDR3 has 11 amino acids. The CDR3 nucleotides are TGTGCCTGGACTAACGCAGATACGCAGTATTTT. This gives the protein CAWTNADTQYF.

This clonotype was found many times. This rearrangement joins TRBV28 to TRBJ1-3; a possible D gene is TRBD1 (5 bases). The germline CDR1 and CDR2 sequences are MDHEN and SYDVKM. The V and J ends lost 1 base and 1 base respectively, with 11 bases between them. The CDR3 runs 16 residues. DNA for the CDR3: TGTGCCAGCAGTTTATTATTGGCAGGGTCTGGAAACACCATATATTTT. It specifies CASSLLLAGSGNTIYF. The full variable domain, in which reference TRBV28 and TRBJ1-3 provide the parts outside the CDR3, is DVKVTQSSRYLVKRTGEKVFLECVQDMDHENMFWYRQDPGLGLRLIYFSYDVKMKEKGDIPEGYSVSREKKERFSLILESASTNQTSMYLCASSLLLAGSGNTIYFGEGSWLTVV.

This clonotype was detected only a few times. This sequence joins TRBV6-2 or TRBV6-3 and TRBJ2-3, with 16 bases matching TRBD2. The germline V gene has CDR1 MNHEY and CDR2 SVGEGT. CDR3 size: 20 residues. Unmatched junction bases numbered 8, after V lost 0 bases and J lost 2 bases. The CDR3 DNA is TGTGCCAGCAGTTACTCGATAACGGGACTAGCGGGAGGGTACACAGATACGCAGTATTTT. Its translation: CASSYSITGLAGGYTDTQYF.

This clonotype came up many times. The CDR3 nucleotides are TGTGCCAGTAGTAAGGGACAGGCGTACAATGAGCAGTTCTTC. It translates to CASSKGQAYNEQFF. The chain couples TRBV19 to TRBJ2-1; 8 nucleotides align to TRBD1. The V gene's germline CDR1 is LNHDA and CDR2 SQIVND (reference sequence). The CDR3 contains 14 residues. V shed 4 bases and J 4 bases; nucleotides not matched to a gene: 3.

In the case of this clonotype: Just one base apart from a much larger clone, this may be a read error. The chain uses TRBV20-1 and TRBJ2-7; TRBD1 matches 9 bases. There are 14 residues in the CDR3. Germline V gene data show CDR1 as DFQATT and CDR2 as SNEGSKA (reference sequence). Losses at the gene ends were 0 bases for V and 2 bases for J; bases not matched to a gene: 2. In nucleotides, the CDR3 is TGCAGTGCTAGAGATACAGGGGGCCCCTACGAGCAGTACTTC. As protein: CSARDTGGPYEQYF.

V and J are TRBV5-6 and TRBJ2-2, with TRBD1 matching over 7 bases. The V gene end was trimmed by 1 base and the J gene end by 9 bases; junction bases not matched to a gene: 12. CDR3 length: 16 residues. Germline V gene data show CDR1 as SGHDT and CDR2 as YYEEEE. CDR3 nucleotides: TGTGCCAGCAGCTTGAGACCACAGGGGAATCACCGGGAGCTGTTTTTT. It specifies CASSLRPQGNHRELFF. Looking up the rest from reference TRBV5-6 and TRBJ2-2 gives the full variable domain: DAGVTQSPTHLIKTRGQQVTLRCSPKSGHDTVSWYQQALGQGPQFIFQYYEEEERQRGNFPDRFSGHQFPNYSSELNVNALLLGDSALYLCASSLRPQGNHRELFFGEGSRLTVL.

This clonotype has only one observation. The CDR3 spells CSVDQAAEGELFF. As DNA, the CDR3 is TGCAGCGTTGACCAGGCGGCAGAGGGGGAGCTGTTTTTT. The gene calls are TRBV29-1 and TRBJ2-2, with unresolved D. The CDR3 runs 13 residues. Germline loops: CDR1 SQVTM, CDR2 ANQGSEA. Trimming shortened V by 3 bases and J by 8 bases, and 13 bases separated the two germline ends.

The chain carries TRBV19 and TRBJ1-5, with TRBD1 matching over 7 bases. CDR1 and CDR2 from the germline V gene are LNHDA and SQIVND (reference sequence). The CDR3 contains 13 residues. V lost 3 bases and J lost 5; bases outside the gene matches: 1. The CDR3 nucleotides are TGTGCCAGTAGTATCACAGGGGATCAGCCCCAGCATTTT. Amino acid sequence: CASSITGDQPQHF.

In this sample, this clonotype turned up a few times. The rearrangement joins TRBV6-2 or TRBV6-3 to TRBJ1-5, with D perhaps TRBD1 (5 bases). Trimming took 6 bases from V and 11 from J, leaving 17 bases between them. CDR3 length: 13 amino acids. The germline V gene encodes CDR1 MNHEY and CDR2 SVGEGT. The CDR3 loop reads CASSNRQRGAQHF. CDR3 nucleotide sequence: TGTGCCAGCAGCAACCGCCAACGGGGGGCCCAGCATTTT.